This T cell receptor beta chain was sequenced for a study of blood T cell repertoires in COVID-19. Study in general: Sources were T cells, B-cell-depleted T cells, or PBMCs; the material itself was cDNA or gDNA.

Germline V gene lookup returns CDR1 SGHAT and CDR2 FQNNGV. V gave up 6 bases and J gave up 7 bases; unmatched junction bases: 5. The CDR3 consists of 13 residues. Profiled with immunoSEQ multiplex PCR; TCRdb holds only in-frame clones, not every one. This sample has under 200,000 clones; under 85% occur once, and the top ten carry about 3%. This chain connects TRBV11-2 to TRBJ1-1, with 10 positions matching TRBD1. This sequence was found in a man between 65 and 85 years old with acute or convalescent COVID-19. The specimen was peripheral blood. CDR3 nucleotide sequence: TGTGCCAGCAGTTCGGGACAGGGGAATGAAGCTTTCTTT. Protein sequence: CASSSGQGNEAFF.